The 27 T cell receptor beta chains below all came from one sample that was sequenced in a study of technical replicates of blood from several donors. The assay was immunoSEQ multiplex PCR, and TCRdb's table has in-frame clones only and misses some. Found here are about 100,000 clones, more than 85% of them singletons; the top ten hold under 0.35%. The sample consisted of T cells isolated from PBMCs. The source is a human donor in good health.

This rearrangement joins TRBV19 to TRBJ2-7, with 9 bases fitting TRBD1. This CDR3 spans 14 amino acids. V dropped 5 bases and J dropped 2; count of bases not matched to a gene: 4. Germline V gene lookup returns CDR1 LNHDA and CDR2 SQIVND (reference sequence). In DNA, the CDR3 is TGTGCCAGTAGTGCGGGACAGGGCCCCTACGAGCAGTACTTC. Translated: CASSAGQGPYEQYF.

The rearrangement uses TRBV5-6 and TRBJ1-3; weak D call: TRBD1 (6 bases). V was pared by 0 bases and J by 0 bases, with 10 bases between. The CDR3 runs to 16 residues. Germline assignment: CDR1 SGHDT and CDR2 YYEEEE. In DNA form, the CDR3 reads TGTGCCAGCAGCTTGGTGCAGGGGCTCTCTGGAAACACCATATATTTT. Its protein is CASSLVQGLSGNTIYF.

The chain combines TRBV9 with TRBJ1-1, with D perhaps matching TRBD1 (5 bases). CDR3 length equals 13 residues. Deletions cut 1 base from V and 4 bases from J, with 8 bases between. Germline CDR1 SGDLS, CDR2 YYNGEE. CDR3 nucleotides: TGTGCCAGCAGCGTAAGCCAGGGCACTGAAGCTTTCTTT. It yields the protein CASSVSQGTEAFF.

The CDR3 spells CAWSQNFYYGYTF. For the CDR3, the DNA is TGTGCCTGGAGTCAGAATTTCTACTATGGCTACACCTTC. The chain employs TRBV30 and TRBJ1-2; D gene ambiguous. This CDR3 contains 13 residues. The germline V gene has CDR1 GTSNPN and CDR2 SVGIG (reference sequence). The ends were cut back, 2 bases at V and 3 bases at J, with 10 bases in the middle.

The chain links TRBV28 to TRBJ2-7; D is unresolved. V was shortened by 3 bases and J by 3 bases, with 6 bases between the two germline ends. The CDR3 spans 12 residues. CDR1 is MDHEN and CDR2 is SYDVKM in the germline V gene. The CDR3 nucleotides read TGTGCCAGCAGTTTCTACAGCTACGAGCAGTACTTC. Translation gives CASSFYSYEQYF.

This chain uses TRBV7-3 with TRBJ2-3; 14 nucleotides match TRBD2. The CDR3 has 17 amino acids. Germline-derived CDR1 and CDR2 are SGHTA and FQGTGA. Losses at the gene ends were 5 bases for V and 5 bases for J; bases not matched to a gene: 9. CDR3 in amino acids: CASSAGLAGGSRDTQYF. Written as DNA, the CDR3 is TGTGCCAGCAGCGCCGGACTAGCGGGAGGTTCTAGAGATACGCAGTATTTT.

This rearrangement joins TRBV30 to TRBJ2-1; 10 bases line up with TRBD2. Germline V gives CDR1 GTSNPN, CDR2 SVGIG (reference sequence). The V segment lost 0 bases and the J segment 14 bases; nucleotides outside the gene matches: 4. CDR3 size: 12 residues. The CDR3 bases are TGTGCCTGGAGTGTACGAGCGGGGGGGGAGTTCTTC. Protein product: CAWSVRAGGEFF.

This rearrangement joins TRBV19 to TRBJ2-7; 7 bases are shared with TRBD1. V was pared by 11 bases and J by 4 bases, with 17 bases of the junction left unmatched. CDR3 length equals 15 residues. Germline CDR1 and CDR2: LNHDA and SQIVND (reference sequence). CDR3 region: CASFLIAGGIYEQYF. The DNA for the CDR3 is TGTGCCTCCTTTCTTATTGCAGGGGGAATTTACGAGCAGTACTTC. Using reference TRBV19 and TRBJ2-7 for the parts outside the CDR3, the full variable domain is DGGITQSPKYLFRKEGQNVTLSCEQNLNHDAMYWYRQDPGQGLRLIYYSQIVNDFQKGDIAEGYSVSREKKESFPLTVTSAQKNPTAFYLCASFLIAGGIYEQYFGPGTRLTVT.

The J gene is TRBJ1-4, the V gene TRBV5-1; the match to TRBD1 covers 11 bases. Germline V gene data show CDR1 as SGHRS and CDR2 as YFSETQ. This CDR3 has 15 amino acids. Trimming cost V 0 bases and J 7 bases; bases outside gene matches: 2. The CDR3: CASSLAGQGAEKLFF. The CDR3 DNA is TGCGCCAGCAGCTTGGCCGGACAGGGGGCTGAAAAACTGTTTTTT.

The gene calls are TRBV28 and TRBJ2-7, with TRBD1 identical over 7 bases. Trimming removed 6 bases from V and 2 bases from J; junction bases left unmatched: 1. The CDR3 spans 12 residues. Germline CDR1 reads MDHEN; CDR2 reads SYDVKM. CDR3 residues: CASRGQTYEQYF. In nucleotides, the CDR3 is TGTGCCAGCAGGGGACAGACCTACGAGCAGTACTTC. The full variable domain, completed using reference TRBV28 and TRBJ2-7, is DVKVTQSSRYLVKRTGEKVFLECVQDMDHENMFWYRQDPGLGLRLIYFSYDVKMKEKGDIPEGYSVSREKKERFSLILESASTNQTSMYLCASRGQTYEQYFGPGTRLTVT.

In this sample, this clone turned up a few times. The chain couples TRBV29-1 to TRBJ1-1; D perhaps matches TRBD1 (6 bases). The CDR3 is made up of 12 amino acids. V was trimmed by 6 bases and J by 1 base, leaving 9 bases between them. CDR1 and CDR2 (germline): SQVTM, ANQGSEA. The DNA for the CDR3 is TGCAGCGTGACGGACAGGAACACTGAAGCTTTCTTT. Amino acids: CSVTDRNTEAFF.

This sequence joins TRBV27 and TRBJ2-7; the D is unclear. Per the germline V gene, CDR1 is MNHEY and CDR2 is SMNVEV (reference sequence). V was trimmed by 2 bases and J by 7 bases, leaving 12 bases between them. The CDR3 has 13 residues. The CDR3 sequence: CASSLGPHGEQYF. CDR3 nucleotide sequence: TGTGCCAGCAGTTTAGGCCCGCACGGGGAGCAGTACTTC.

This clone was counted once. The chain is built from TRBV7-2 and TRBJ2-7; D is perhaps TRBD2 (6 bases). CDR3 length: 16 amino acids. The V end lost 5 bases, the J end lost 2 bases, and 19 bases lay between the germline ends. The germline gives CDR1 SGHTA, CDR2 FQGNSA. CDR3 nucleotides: TGTGCCAGCAGCCCCGGCTTCGGGGGAAATACCTACGAGCAGTACTTC. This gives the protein CASSPGFGGNTYEQYF.

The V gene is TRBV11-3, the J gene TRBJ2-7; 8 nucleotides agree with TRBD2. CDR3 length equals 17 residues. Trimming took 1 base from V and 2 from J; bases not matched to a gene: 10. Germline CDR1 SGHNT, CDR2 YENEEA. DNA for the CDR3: TGTGCCAGCAGCTTAGGCCCACTAGCGGTATTCACCTACGAGCAGTACTTC. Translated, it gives CASSLGPLAVFTYEQYF.

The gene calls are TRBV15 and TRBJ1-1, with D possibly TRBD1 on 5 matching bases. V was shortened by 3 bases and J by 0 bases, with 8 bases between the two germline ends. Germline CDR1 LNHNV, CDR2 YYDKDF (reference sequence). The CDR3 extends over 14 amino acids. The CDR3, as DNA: TGTGCCACCAGCAGCACAGGAATGAACACTGAAGCTTTCTTT. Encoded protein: CATSSTGMNTEAFF.

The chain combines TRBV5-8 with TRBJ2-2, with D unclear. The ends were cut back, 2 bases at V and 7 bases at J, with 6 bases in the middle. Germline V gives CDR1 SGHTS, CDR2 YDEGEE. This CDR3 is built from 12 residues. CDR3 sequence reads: CASSFTGGELFF. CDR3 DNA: TGTGCCAGCAGCTTTACGGGCGGGGAGCTGTTTTTT.

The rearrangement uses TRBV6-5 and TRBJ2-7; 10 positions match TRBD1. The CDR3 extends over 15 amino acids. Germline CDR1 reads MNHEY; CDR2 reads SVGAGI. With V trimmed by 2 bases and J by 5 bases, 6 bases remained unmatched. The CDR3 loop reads CASSYTGQGNHEQYF. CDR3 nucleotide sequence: TGTGCCAGCAGTTACACGGGACAGGGGAACCACGAGCAGTACTTC.

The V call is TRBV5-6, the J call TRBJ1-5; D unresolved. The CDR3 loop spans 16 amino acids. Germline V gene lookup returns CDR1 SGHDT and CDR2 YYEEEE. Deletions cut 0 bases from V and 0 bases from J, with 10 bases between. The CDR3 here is CASSLGPGYSNQPQHF. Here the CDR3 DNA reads TGTGCCAGCAGCTTGGGTCCGGGATATAGCAATCAGCCCCAGCATTTT.

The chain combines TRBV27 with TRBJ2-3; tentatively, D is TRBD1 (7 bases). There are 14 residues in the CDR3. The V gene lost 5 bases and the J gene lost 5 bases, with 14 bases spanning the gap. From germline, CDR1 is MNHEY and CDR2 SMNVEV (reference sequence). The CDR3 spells CASSPRGRGDTQYF. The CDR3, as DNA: TGTGCCAGCAGTCCTAGGGGGCGGGGAGATACGCAGTATTTT.

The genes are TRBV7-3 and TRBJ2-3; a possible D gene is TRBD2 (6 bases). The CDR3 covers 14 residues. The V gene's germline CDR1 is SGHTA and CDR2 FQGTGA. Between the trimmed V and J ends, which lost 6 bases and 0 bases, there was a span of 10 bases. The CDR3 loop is CASRLATSTDTQYF. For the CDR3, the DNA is TGTGCCAGCAGGCTAGCGACTAGCACAGATACGCAGTATTTT.

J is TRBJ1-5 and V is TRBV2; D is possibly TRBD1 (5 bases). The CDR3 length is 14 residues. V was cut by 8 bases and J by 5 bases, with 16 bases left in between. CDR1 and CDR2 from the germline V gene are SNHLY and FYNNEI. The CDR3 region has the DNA TGTGCCAGCTTTGATAGTTGGGGGGATCAGCCCCAGCATTTT. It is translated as CASFDSWGDQPQHF.

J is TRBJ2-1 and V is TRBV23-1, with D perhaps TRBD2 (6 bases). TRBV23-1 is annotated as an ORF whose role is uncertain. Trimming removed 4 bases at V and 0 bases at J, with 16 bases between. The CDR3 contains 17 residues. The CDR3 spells CASSRRSDGSSYNEQFF. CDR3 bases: TGCGCCAGCAGTCGCCGATCAGACGGGAGCTCCTACAATGAGCAGTTCTTC.

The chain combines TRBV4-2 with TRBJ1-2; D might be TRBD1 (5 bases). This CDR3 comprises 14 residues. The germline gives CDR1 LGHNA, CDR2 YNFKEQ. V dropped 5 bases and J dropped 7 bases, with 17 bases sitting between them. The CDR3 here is CASSYDPGKGGYTF. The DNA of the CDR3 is TGTGCCAGCAGCTACGACCCAGGGAAGGGTGGCTACACCTTC.

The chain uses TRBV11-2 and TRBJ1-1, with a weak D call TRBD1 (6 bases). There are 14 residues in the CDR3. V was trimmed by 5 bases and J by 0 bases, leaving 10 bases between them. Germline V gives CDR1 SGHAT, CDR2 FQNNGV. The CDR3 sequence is CASSPDRLNTEAFF. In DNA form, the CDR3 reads TGTGCCAGCAGCCCGGACAGATTGAACACTGAAGCTTTCTTT.

For the CDR3, the DNA is TGTGCCAGCAGCCGGCCAGGGGGCAATGAGCAGTTCTTC. It encodes CASSRPGGNEQFF. The genes are TRBV7-8 and TRBJ2-1; TRBD1 matches at 7 bases. The CDR3 extends over 13 amino acids. Germline CDR1 is SGHVS and CDR2 is FQNEAQ. Trimming removed 5 bases from V and 6 bases from J; junction bases left unmatched: 4.

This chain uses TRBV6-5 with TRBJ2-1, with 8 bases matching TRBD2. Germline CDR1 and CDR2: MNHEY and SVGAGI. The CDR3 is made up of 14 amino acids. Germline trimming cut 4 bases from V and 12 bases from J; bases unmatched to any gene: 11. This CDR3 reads CASSSGTSSSRQFF. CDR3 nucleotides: TGTGCCAGCAGTTCGGGGACTAGTTCTAGCAGGCAGTTCTTC.

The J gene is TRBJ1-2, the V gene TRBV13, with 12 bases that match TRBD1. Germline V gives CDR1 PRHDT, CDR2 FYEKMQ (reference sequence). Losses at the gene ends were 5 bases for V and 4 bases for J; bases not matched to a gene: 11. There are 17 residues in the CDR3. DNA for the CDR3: TGTGCCAGCAGCCACGGGACAGGGGGCTACGGGAGCTATGGCTACACCTTC. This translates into CASSHGTGGYGSYGYTF.